Following are 9 T cell receptor beta chains from one sample sequenced in a study of shared clonotypes between healthy human individuals. Measured with immunoSEQ multiplex PCR; TCRdb has only the in-frame clones, and not every one. The sample contains roughly 2.2 million clones, more than 80% of which appear only once. The specimen was naive CD4+ T cells from PBMCs. Regarding subset: CD45RA+ positively selected. The receptors originated from a man aged 18 to 35 in good health. Some clones in this sample may be carry-over from other donors' samples.

The rearrangement joins TRBV5-6 to TRBJ1-1; D is uncertain. There are 12 residues in the CDR3. V was pared by 5 bases and J by 0 bases, with 5 bases between. The germline gives CDR1 SGHDT, CDR2 YYEEEE. The CDR3 bases are TGTGCCAGCAGGATTATGAACACTGAAGCTTTCTTT. Its translation: CASRIMNTEAFF.

The gene calls are TRBV30 and TRBJ1-2; perhaps TRBD1 as D (5 bases). Deletions cut 4 bases from V and 5 bases from J, with 20 bases between. This CDR3 contains 15 residues. Germline loops: CDR1 GTSNPN, CDR2 SVGIG (reference sequence). The CDR3 loop is CAWIQRGVAGYGYTF. DNA of the CDR3: TGTGCCTGGATCCAACGGGGGGTCGCGGGGTATGGCTACACCTTC. Variable domain in full (rest from reference TRBV30 and TRBJ1-2): SQTIHQWPATLVQPVGSPLSLECTVEGTSNPNLYWYRQAAGRGLQLLFYSVGIGQISSEVPQNLSASRPQDRQFILSSKKLLLSDSGFYLCAWIQRGVAGYGYTFGSGTRLTVV.

The V and J genes are TRBV6-1 and TRBJ1-5; no clear D gene. The ends were cut back, 3 bases at V and 2 bases at J, with 8 bases in the middle. Germline loops: CDR1 MNHNS, CDR2 SASEGT. This CDR3 is 14 amino acids long. Here the CDR3 DNA reads TGTGCCAGCAGTGACTTCCACGGCAATCAGCCCCAGCATTTT. Protein product: CASSDFHGNQPQHF.

The rearrangement uses TRBV7-2 and TRBJ1-2, with TRBD1 matching over 9 bases. This CDR3 has 13 amino acids. CDR1 is SGHTA, CDR2 FQGNSA, per germline. V shed 5 bases, J shed 7 bases, and the junction held 5 bases outside the gene matches. The CDR3 coding sequence is TGTGCCAGCAGCCCTACAGGGGGCGGTGGCTACACCTTC. Protein: CASSPTGGGGYTF.

This chain uses TRBV14 with TRBJ2-5, with D perhaps assigned TRBD1 or TRBD2 (5 bases each). The germline V gene encodes CDR1 SGHDN and CDR2 FVKESK. The CDR3 has 14 amino acids. V lost 4 bases and J lost 5, with 14 bases in between. The CDR3 spells CASSRGARVETQYF. The CDR3 DNA sequence: TGTGCCAGCAGCCGAGGGGCTAGAGTGGAGACCCAGTACTTC.

The chain carries TRBV15 and TRBJ2-2; the match to TRBD2 covers 8 bases. This CDR3 is built from 17 residues. V was pared by 2 bases and J by 0 bases, with 5 bases of the junction left unmatched. CDR1 and CDR2 (germline): LNHNV, YYDKDF (reference sequence). CDR3 coding DNA: TGTGCCACCAGCAGAAATAGCGGGACATCGAACACCGGGGAGCTGTTTTTT. Its protein product is CATSRNSGTSNTGELFF.

Concerning this clone itself: The sample contains more than one DNA sequence encoding this CDR3. V is TRBV5-4 and J is TRBJ1-1; perhaps TRBD1 as D (6 bases). Trimming removed 4 bases from V and 4 bases from J, with 8 bases in between. Germline V lookup: CDR1 SGHNT, CDR2 YYREEE (reference sequence). This CDR3 is built from 12 residues. CDR3 sequence: CASSLRGTEAFF. DNA for the CDR3: TGTGCCAGCAGCCTCAGGGGCACTGAAGCTTTCTTT.

V usage is TRBV6-5 and J usage is TRBJ2-2; weak D call: TRBD2 (6 bases). Germline V gene data show CDR1 as MNHEY and CDR2 as SVGAGI. This CDR3 has 14 amino acids. V shed 4 bases and J shed 4 bases, with 10 bases lying between them. The CDR3 DNA follows: TGTGCCAGCAGTTGGAGGGGTCGCACCGGGGAGCTGTTTTTT. It is translated as CASSWRGRTGELFF.

The chain carries TRBV11-3 and TRBJ1-2; TRBD1 is a possible D gene (5 bases). V lost 4 bases, J lost 1 base, and 28 bases lay in between. The CDR3 consists of 20 residues. From germline, CDR1 is SGHNT and CDR2 YENEEA. The CDR3, as DNA: TGTGCCAGCAGCTATCCCCAGGGTCCTCACTGGAACGCCTTTAACTATGGCTACACCTTC. Protein product: CASSYPQGPHWNAFNYGYTF.